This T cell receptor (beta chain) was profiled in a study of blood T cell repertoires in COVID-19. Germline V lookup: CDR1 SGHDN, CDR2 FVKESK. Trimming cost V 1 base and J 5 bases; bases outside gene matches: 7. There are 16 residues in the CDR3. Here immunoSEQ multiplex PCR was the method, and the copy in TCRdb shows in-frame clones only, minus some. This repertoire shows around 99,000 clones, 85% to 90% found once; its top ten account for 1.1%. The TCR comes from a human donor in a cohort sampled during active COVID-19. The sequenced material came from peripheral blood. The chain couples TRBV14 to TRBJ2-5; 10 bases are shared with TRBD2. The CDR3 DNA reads TGTGCCAGCAGCCAAGCCCAGCGGGGGGGCGGGGAGACCCAGTACTTC. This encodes CASSQAQRGGGETQYF.